These T cell receptor beta chains were read from a single sample in a study of Ad26.COV2.S vaccination and SARS-CoV-2 variants. Sequencing was performed with immunoSEQ multiplex PCR; in TCRdb, only in-frame clones are kept and a portion is missing. Of 440,000 or so clones listed, 90% were seen once; the top ten hold approximately 4.5%. The source was peripheral blood, collected in a trial of Ad26.COV2.S vaccine versus placebo. The receptors here all came from a person aged 18 to 65 who received the Ad26.COV2.S COVID-19 vaccine or a placebo. Both conserved end residues are part of each CDR3. A D gene is named only where the DNA matches it firmly. Clone sizes are given selectively: once, few, many, or a class where the clone is expanded.

d_call: NA
j_call: TRBJ1-2
clone_size: NA
v_call: TRBV28
cdr3_nt: TGTGCCAGCAGTTTCGGCAGGGCTAACTATGGCTACACCTTC
cdr3_aa: CASSFGRANYGYTF

d_call: NA
j_call: TRBJ1-5
clone_size: few
v_call: TRBV11-2
cdr3_nt: TGTGCCAGCAGCCTTCACCGGGACACGATCCATATCAGCAATCAGCCCCAGCATTTT
cdr3_aa: CASSLHRDTIHISNQPQHF

d_call: TRBD1
j_call: TRBJ2-1
clone_size: NA
v_call: TRBV11-2
cdr3_nt: TGTGCCAGCAGCGGGACAGGGGGCCCCAATGAGCAGTTCTTC
cdr3_aa: CASSGTGGPNEQFF

d_call: NA
j_call: TRBJ2-1
clone_size: NA
v_call: TRBV24-1
cdr3_nt: TGTGCCACCAGTGACCCTTCCGGGAGCTCCTACAATGAGCAGTTCTTC
cdr3_aa: CATSDPSGSSYNEQFF

d_call: NA
j_call: TRBJ2-1
clone_size: once
v_call: TRBV27
cdr3_nt: TGTGCCAGCAGTCTTGTTTACGGGCACAATGAGCAGTTCTTC
cdr3_aa: CASSLVYGHNEQFF

d_call: TRBD1
j_call: TRBJ1-1
clone_size: NA
v_call: TRBV18
cdr3_nt: TGTGCCAGCTCTCCCAACCCCGGACAGGGGAAAGCTTTCTTT
cdr3_aa: CASSPNPGQGKAFF

d_call: TRBD2
j_call: TRBJ2-5
clone_size: NA
v_call: TRBV5-1
cdr3_nt: TGCGCCAGCAGCTCCCAGGCGGGAGGGTCGGAGACCCAGTACTTC
cdr3_aa: CASSSQAGGSETQYF

d_call: TRBD1
j_call: TRBJ1-1
clone_size: NA
v_call: TRBV7-2
cdr3_nt: TGTGCCAGCAGCTTAGAACAGGGGGTCACTGAAGCTTTCTTT
cdr3_aa: CASSLEQGVTEAFF

d_call: TRBD1
j_call: TRBJ2-1
clone_size: NA
v_call: TRBV6-4
cdr3_nt: TGTGCCAGCAGTGACTCGGCAGGGGGCCTCTACAATGAGCAGTTCTTC
cdr3_aa: CASSDSAGGLYNEQFF

d_call: TRBD1
j_call: TRBJ1-2
clone_size: once
v_call: TRBV10-3
cdr3_nt: TGTGCCTCAGGAGACAGGGGCTATGGCTACACCTTC
cdr3_aa: CASGDRGYGYTF

d_call: NA
j_call: TRBJ1-5
clone_size: NA
v_call: TRBV20-1
cdr3_nt: TGCAGTGCTAGTAGCCCCGGGGCAGGACAGCCCCAGCATTTT
cdr3_aa: CSASSPGAGQPQHF

d_call: NA
j_call: TRBJ2-7
clone_size: NA
v_call: TRBV7-9
cdr3_nt: TGTGCCAGCAGCTTAGGGGGGGACGAGCAGTACTTC
cdr3_aa: CASSLGGDEQYF

d_call: NA
j_call: TRBJ2-7
clone_size: NA
v_call: TRBV14
cdr3_nt: TGTGCCAGCAGCCAAGAACCCTACGAGCAGTACTTC
cdr3_aa: CASSQEPYEQYF

d_call: TRBD2
j_call: TRBJ2-5
clone_size: NA
v_call: TRBV10-3
cdr3_nt: TGTGCCATTGGACTAGTCCAAGAGACCCAGTACTTC
cdr3_aa: CAIGLVQETQYF

d_call: TRBD2
j_call: TRBJ2-1
clone_size: NA
v_call: TRBV29-1
cdr3_nt: TGCAGCTCAGAGACTAGCGGGTCTTACAATGAGCAGTTCTTC
cdr3_aa: CSSETSGSYNEQFF

d_call: TRBD2
j_call: TRBJ2-3
clone_size: NA
v_call: TRBV27
cdr3_nt: TGTGCCAGCAGTTTAACCCCATTAGCGGGTACAGATACGCAGTATTTT
cdr3_aa: CASSLTPLAGTDTQYF

d_call: TRBD2
j_call: TRBJ2-3
clone_size: NA
v_call: TRBV5-8
cdr3_nt: TGTGCCAGCAGCTTGGACGGACTAGCTGGGGATACGCAGTATTTT
cdr3_aa: CASSLDGLAGDTQYF

d_call: NA
j_call: TRBJ2-7
clone_size: NA
v_call: TRBV7-9
cdr3_nt: TGTGCCAGCACCAACACTCTCGAGCAGTACTTC
cdr3_aa: CASTNTLEQYF

d_call: NA
j_call: TRBJ1-6
clone_size: NA
v_call: TRBV27
cdr3_nt: TGTGCCAGCAGTTGGGGTGGTTCACCCCTCCACTTT
cdr3_aa: CASSWGGSPLHF

d_call: NA
j_call: TRBJ2-7
clone_size: NA
v_call: TRBV7-9
cdr3_nt: TGTGCCAGCAGCTTTGTCCTGGAGCAGTACTTC
cdr3_aa: CASSFVLEQYF

d_call: TRBD1
j_call: TRBJ2-7
clone_size: NA
v_call: TRBV15
cdr3_nt: TGTGCCACCAGCAGAGATAGTGGGACAGGGGTCGAGCAGTACTTC
cdr3_aa: CATSRDSGTGVEQYF

d_call: TRBD1
j_call: TRBJ2-1
clone_size: once
v_call: TRBV7-9
cdr3_nt: TGTGCCAGCAGCACCACTCCACGGGGACAGTACAATGAGCAGTTCTTC
cdr3_aa: CASSTTPRGQYNEQFF

d_call: NA
j_call: TRBJ2-3
clone_size: NA
v_call: TRBV14
cdr3_nt: TGTGCCAGCAGCCCGGGACTTCGTCAAAGCACAGATACGCAGTATTTT
cdr3_aa: CASSPGLRQSTDTQYF

d_call: NA
j_call: TRBJ1-1
clone_size: NA
v_call: TRBV12-3/TRBV12-4
cdr3_nt: TGTGCCAGCAGTTTTCAAACTGAAGCTTTCTTT
cdr3_aa: CASSFQTEAFF

d_call: TRBD1
j_call: TRBJ2-7
clone_size: once
v_call: TRBV5-1
cdr3_nt: TGCGCCAGCAGCTTGGGACCGAGGACAGGGATTTCCTACGAGCAGTACTTC
cdr3_aa: CASSLGPRTGISYEQYF

d_call: TRBD2
j_call: TRBJ2-7
clone_size: once
v_call: TRBV28
cdr3_nt: TGTGCCAGCAGTTTACTAGCGGGAGGGCCTAGCAACGAGCAGTACTTC
cdr3_aa: CASSLLAGGPSNEQYF

d_call: NA
j_call: TRBJ2-2
clone_size: NA
v_call: TRBV27
cdr3_nt: TGTGCCAGCGGGGGTAGCGCGTACACCGGGGAGCTGTTTTTT
cdr3_aa: CASGGSAYTGELFF

d_call: TRBD2
j_call: TRBJ2-1
clone_size: NA
v_call: TRBV7-2
cdr3_nt: TGTGCCAGCACTTCCTGGAGACTAGCGGGAGGGAGCTCCTACAATGAGCAGTTCTTC
cdr3_aa: CASTSWRLAGGSSYNEQFF

d_call: NA
j_call: TRBJ1-5
clone_size: NA
v_call: TRBV6-6
cdr3_nt: TGTGCCAGCAGTTACTCGGGGGAAGAGCAGCCCCAGCATTTT
cdr3_aa: CASSYSGEEQPQHF

d_call: TRBD1
j_call: TRBJ2-5
clone_size: NA
v_call: TRBV5-1
cdr3_nt: TGCGCCAGCAGCTTGGTTCCGTCAGGACAGGGGACGCAAGAGACCCAGTACTTC
cdr3_aa: CASSLVPSGQGTQETQYF

d_call: NA
j_call: TRBJ1-5
clone_size: NA
v_call: TRBV4-1
cdr3_nt: TGCGCCAGCAGCCAAGTGGGGAGCAATCAGCCCCAGCATTTT
cdr3_aa: CASSQVGSNQPQHF

d_call: NA
j_call: TRBJ1-5
clone_size: NA
v_call: TRBV7-8
cdr3_nt: TGTGCCAGCAGCCCTAGAACTAGTCAGCCCCAGCATTTT
cdr3_aa: CASSPRTSQPQHF

d_call: NA
j_call: TRBJ1-5
clone_size: NA
v_call: TRBV6-2/TRBV6-3
cdr3_nt: TGTGCCAGCAGCCCTACAGGTTCTCGGAATCAGCCCCAGCATTTT
cdr3_aa: CASSPTGSRNQPQHF

d_call: NA
j_call: TRBJ1-6
clone_size: few
v_call: TRBV6-5
cdr3_nt: TGTGCCAGCAGTAATTCACCCCTCCACTTT
cdr3_aa: CASSNSPLHF

d_call: NA
j_call: TRBJ2-1
clone_size: NA
v_call: TRBV5-8
cdr3_nt: TGTGCCAGCAGCTCTAGGGGAAGACGTCACAATGAGCAGTTCTTC
cdr3_aa: CASSSRGRRHNEQFF

d_call: NA
j_call: TRBJ1-1
clone_size: NA
v_call: TRBV6-2/TRBV6-3
cdr3_nt: TGTGCCAGCAGCTTCTCTTTCGAACCCACTGGAAGGATGAACACTGAAGCTTTCTTT
cdr3_aa: CASSFSFEPTGRMNTEAFF

d_call: NA
j_call: TRBJ2-2
clone_size: NA
v_call: TRBV5-4
cdr3_nt: TGTGCCAGCAGCAACCGCCCCGGGACGCCTCTCGGGGAGCTGTTTTTT
cdr3_aa: CASSNRPGTPLGELFF

d_call: NA
j_call: TRBJ2-5
clone_size: once
v_call: TRBV5-6
cdr3_nt: TGTGCCAGCAGCTTGTATATGGCCATCCAAGAGACCCAGTACTTC
cdr3_aa: CASSLYMAIQETQYF

d_call: NA
j_call: TRBJ1-5
clone_size: NA
v_call: TRBV4-2
cdr3_nt: TGTGCCAGCAGCCAAAGGGGGGTGGGTGGCAATCAGCCCCAGCATTTT
cdr3_aa: CASSQRGVGGNQPQHF

d_call: NA
j_call: TRBJ1-3
clone_size: few
v_call: TRBV18
cdr3_nt: TGTGCCAGCTCACCGAGCGGCCGCTCTGGAAACACCATATATTTT
cdr3_aa: CASSPSGRSGNTIYF

d_call: TRBD1
j_call: TRBJ2-7
clone_size: NA
v_call: TRBV29-1
cdr3_nt: TGCAGCGGGGGACAGGACTCCTACGAGCAGTACTTC
cdr3_aa: CSGGQDSYEQYF

d_call: NA
j_call: TRBJ2-5
clone_size: NA
v_call: TRBV10-2
cdr3_nt: TGCGCCAGCAGTGAGGGGACCGGCCGCGAGACCCAGTACTTC
cdr3_aa: CASSEGTGRETQYF

d_call: TRBD1
j_call: TRBJ1-3
clone_size: NA
v_call: TRBV2
cdr3_nt: TGTGCCAGCAGGTTGGACAGGGCGGAAGGAAACACCATATATTTT
cdr3_aa: CASRLDRAEGNTIYF

d_call: NA
j_call: TRBJ2-7
clone_size: NA
v_call: TRBV5-6
cdr3_nt: TGTGCCAGCAGCTCGGCGGGCTACGAGCAGTACTTC
cdr3_aa: CASSSAGYEQYF

d_call: TRBD1
j_call: TRBJ2-6
clone_size: NA
v_call: TRBV27
cdr3_nt: TGTGCCAGCAGTCTGAAACGGACAGGGGTCTCTGGGGCCAACGTCCTGACTTTC
cdr3_aa: CASSLKRTGVSGANVLTF

d_call: NA
j_call: TRBJ2-1
clone_size: once
v_call: TRBV23-1
cdr3_nt: TGCGCCAGCAGCCTCCGGACGAGAGGGGATGAGCAGTTCTTC
cdr3_aa: CASSLRTRGDEQFF

d_call: NA
j_call: TRBJ1-1
clone_size: NA
v_call: TRBV5-1
cdr3_nt: TGCGCCAGCAGCCGCGGACAGCGCACTGAAGCTTTCTTT
cdr3_aa: CASSRGQRTEAFF